A selection of T cell receptor beta chains follows, all from one sample in a study of T cells in Graves' hyperthyroidism and ophthalmopathy. TCRdb re-analysed the multiplex PCR reads in MiXCR, keeping a single row per CDR3 protein. This repertoire shows 650,000 to 850,000 distinct CDR3 sequences, approximately 18% found once; its top ten account for 16%. Sample: blood. These receptor sequences come from a woman aged 45-59 years with Graves' hyperthyroidism that later progressed to Graves' ophthalmopathy. The CDR3 runs from the conserved cysteine through the conserved F or W. Each record gives: V gene, J gene, CDR3 protein.

V: TRBV20-1
J: TRBJ1-5
CDR3: CSASRSGNQPQHF

V: TRBV19
J: TRBJ1-1
CDR3: CASSIVHMNTEAFF

V: TRBV7-2
J: TRBJ1-2
CDR3: CASSLASGGARYGYTF

V: TRBV10-2
J: TRBJ1-1
CDR3: CASSESQGAQGTEAFF

V: TRBV6-5
J: TRBJ1-2
CDR3: CASSYKPQRQPGSYGYTF

V: TRBV16
J: TRBJ2-3
CDR3: CASSQTRSGGTDTQYF

V: TRBV7-2
J: TRBJ1-1
CDR3: CASIPRFRTEAFF

V: TRBV3-1
J: TRBJ2-7
CDR3: CASSQYKLRTGEGREQYF

V: TRBV20-1
J: TRBJ1-2
CDR3: CSAPRQGLGDGYTF

V: TRBV18
J: TRBJ2-1
CDR3: CASSEDGTSYNEQFF

V: TRBV29-1
J: TRBJ2-5
CDR3: CSVERGETQYF

V: TRBV7-2
J: TRBJ2-3
CDR3: CASSLVSGSTDTQYF

V: TRBV7-9
J: TRBJ1-2
CDR3: CASSLAKTVYGYTF

V: TRBV19
J: TRBJ1-5
CDR3: CASGFSNQPQHF

V: TRBV3-1
J: TRBJ1-2
CDR3: CASSQTPLGQGGYTF

V: TRBV3-1
J: TRBJ2-3
CDR3: CASSHRLAGNTDTQYF

V: TRBV10-3
J: TRBJ2-1
CDR3: CAIRLGLAGAANEQFF

V: TRBV27
J: TRBJ1-1
CDR3: CASSSSRGALILNTEAFF

V: TRBV5-1
J: TRBJ2-6
CDR3: CASSPGLSGANVLTF

V: TRBV6-1
J: TRBJ2-1
CDR3: CASTPLAGVNEQFF

V: TRBV5-4
J: TRBJ2-5
CDR3: CASSLHPSSETQYF

V: TRBV12-3/TRBV12-4
J: TRBJ1-4
CDR3: CASSIGQANEKLFF

V: TRBV20-1
J: TRBJ2-3
CDR3: CSARGDYRYDVGTQYF

V: TRBV24-1
J: TRBJ2-1
CDR3: CATSDTTGQVNIYNEQFF

V: TRBV9
J: TRBJ1-5
CDR3: CASSAEGLRNQPQHF

V: TRBV7-2
J: TRBJ2-2
CDR3: CASSRGLTGELFF

V: TRBV10-2
J: TRBJ2-7
CDR3: CASSEGRTRNEQYF

V: TRBV20-1
J: TRBJ1-2
CDR3: CSASPGGNYGYTF

V: TRBV20-1
J: TRBJ1-2
CDR3: CSARFPDYGYTF

V: TRBV3-1
J: TRBJ2-3
CDR3: CASSQDEASGAPTSTDTQYF

V: TRBV29-1
J: TRBJ2-5
CDR3: CSAVWTGRGETQYF

V: TRBV12-3/TRBV12-4
J: TRBJ2-7
CDR3: CASSRGGSEQYF

V: TRBV5-4
J: TRBJ2-5
CDR3: CASSLWRGTRYQETQYF

V: TRBV6-1
J: TRBJ1-3
CDR3: CASSAGAQGNTIYF

V: TRBV7-9
J: TRBJ2-5
CDR3: CASSFGTSAHQETQYF

V: TRBV5-1
J: TRBJ1-1
CDR3: CASSLDGQGAEAFF

V: TRBV18
J: TRBJ2-6
CDR3: CASSSQPTGGAGANVLTF

V: TRBV7-2
J: TRBJ2-1
CDR3: CASSLRRGITGEQFF

V: TRBV7-9
J: TRBJ2-5
CDR3: CASSHRDRVIETQYF

V: TRBV10-3
J: TRBJ1-6
CDR3: CAIRPGQENSPLHF

V: TRBV7-8
J: TRBJ2-1
CDR3: CASRVAGTSSYNEQFF

V: TRBV12-3/TRBV12-4
J: TRBJ1-1
CDR3: CASRYTNEAFF

V: TRBV5-1
J: TRBJ1-6
CDR3: CASSLNGGEGSPLHF

V: TRBV12-3/TRBV12-4
J: TRBJ1-5
CDR3: CASRGIGVGQTHQPQHF

V: TRBV7-9
J: TRBJ2-3
CDR3: CASSASGGGTDTQYF

V: TRBV20-1
J: TRBJ2-4
CDR3: CSAREGQGSDIQYF

V: TRBV24-1
J: TRBJ2-4
CDR3: CATSDFGQKNIQYF

V: TRBV3-1
J: TRBJ2-3
CDR3: CASSQSAGEVDTQYF

V: TRBV20-1
J: TRBJ2-1
CDR3: CSARSDVGGLLYEQFF

V: TRBV11-2
J: TRBJ1-1
CDR3: CASSSPRRVGAEAFF

V: TRBV28
J: TRBJ2-3
CDR3: CAIPAPGTDTQYF

V: TRBV3-1
J: TRBJ2-6
CDR3: CASSQGRRPRGANVLTF

V: TRBV4-1
J: TRBJ2-6
CDR3: CASSQVQGAGANVLTF

V: TRBV29-1
J: TRBJ1-5
CDR3: CSVRTPNQPQHF

V: TRBV2
J: TRBJ1-1
CDR3: CASSVATGAFF

V: TRBV3-1
J: TRBJ2-7
CDR3: CASSPRLAGYYEQYF

V: TRBV3-1
J: TRBJ2-1
CDR3: CASSQDFQGGYNEQFF

V: TRBV19
J: TRBJ1-2
CDR3: CASDNPGQGSDYGYTF

V: TRBV6-2/TRBV6-3
J: TRBJ1-4
CDR3: CASSYGPPTNEKLFF